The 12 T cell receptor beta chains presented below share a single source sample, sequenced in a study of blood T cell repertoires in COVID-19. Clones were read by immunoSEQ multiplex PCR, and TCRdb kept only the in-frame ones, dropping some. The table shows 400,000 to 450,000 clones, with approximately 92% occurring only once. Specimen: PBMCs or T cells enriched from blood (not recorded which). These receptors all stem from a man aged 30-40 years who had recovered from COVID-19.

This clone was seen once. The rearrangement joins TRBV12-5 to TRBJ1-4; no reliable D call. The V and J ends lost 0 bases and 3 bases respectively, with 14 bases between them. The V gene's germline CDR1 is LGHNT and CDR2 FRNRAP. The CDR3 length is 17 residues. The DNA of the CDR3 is TGTGCTAGTGGTTTGGTACCCGGGAACGCTCCTAATGAAAAACTGTTTTTT. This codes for CASGLVPGNAPNEKLFF. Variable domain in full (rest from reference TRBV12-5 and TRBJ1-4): DARVTQTPRHKVTEMGQEVTMRCQPILGHNTVFWYRQTMMQGLELLAYFRNRAPLDDSGMPKDRFSAEMPDATLATLKIQPSEPRDSAVYFCASGLVPGNAPNEKLFFGSGTQLSVL.

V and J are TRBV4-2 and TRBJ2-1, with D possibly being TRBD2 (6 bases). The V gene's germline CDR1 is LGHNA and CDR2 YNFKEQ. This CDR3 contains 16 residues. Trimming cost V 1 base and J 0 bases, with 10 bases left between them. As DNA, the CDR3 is TGTGCCAGCAGCCAAGTTTTGGACTACTCCTACAATGAGCAGTTCTTC. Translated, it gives CASSQVLDYSYNEQFF.

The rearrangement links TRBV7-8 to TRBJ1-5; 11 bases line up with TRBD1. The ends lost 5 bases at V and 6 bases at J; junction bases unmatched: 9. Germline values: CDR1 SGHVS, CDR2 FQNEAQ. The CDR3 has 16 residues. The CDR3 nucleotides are TGTGCCAGCAGCATGGGACAGGGGGAGAGAAGTCAGCCCCAGCATTTT. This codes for CASSMGQGERSQPQHF.

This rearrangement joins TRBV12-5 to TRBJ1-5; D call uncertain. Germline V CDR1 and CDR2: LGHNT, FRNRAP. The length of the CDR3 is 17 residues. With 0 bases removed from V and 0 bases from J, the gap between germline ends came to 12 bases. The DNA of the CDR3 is TGTGCTAGTGGTTTGGTACGGGGAACATATAGCAATCAGCCCCAGCATTTT. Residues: CASGLVRGTYSNQPQHF.

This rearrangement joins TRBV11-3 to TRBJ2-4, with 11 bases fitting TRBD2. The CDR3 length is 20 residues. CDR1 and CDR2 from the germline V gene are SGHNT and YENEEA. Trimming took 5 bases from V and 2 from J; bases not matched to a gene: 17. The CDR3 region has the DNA TGTGCCAGCAGCGACATAGCGGGAGGGCCGATGGTTGTATCCAAAAACATTCAGTACTTC. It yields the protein CASSDIAGGPMVVSKNIQYF.

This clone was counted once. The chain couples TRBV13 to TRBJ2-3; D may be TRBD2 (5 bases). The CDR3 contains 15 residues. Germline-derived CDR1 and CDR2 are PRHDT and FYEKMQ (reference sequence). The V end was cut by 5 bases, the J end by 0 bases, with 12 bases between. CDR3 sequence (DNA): TGTGCCAGCAGCCCCTCACTAGGGAGCACAGATACGCAGTATTTT. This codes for CASSPSLGSTDTQYF.

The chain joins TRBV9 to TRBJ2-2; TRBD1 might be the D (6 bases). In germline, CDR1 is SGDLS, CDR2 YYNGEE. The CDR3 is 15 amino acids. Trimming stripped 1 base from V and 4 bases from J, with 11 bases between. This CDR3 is CASSVMGTPTGELFF. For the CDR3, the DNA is TGTGCCAGCAGCGTAATGGGGACACCCACCGGGGAGCTGTTTTTT.

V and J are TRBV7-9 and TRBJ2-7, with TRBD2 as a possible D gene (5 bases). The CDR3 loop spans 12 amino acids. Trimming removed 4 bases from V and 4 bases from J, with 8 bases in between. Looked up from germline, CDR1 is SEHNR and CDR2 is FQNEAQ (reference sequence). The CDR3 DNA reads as TGTGCCAGCAGCTCCCGAGGGTACGAGCAGTACTTC. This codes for CASSSRGYEQYF.

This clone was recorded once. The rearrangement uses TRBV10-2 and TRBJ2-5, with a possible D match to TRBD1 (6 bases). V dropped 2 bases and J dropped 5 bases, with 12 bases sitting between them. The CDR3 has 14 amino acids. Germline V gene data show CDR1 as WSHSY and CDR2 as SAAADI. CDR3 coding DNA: TGCGCCAGCAGTGAGGCCACAGGGTTGGAGACCCAGTACTTC. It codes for CASSEATGLETQYF.

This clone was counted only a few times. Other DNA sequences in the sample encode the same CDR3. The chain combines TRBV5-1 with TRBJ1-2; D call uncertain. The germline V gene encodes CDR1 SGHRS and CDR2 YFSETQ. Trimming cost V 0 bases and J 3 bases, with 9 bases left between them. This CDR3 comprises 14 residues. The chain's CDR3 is CASSLGQLDYGYTF. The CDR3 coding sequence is TGCGCCAGCAGCTTGGGTCAGTTGGACTATGGCTACACCTTC.

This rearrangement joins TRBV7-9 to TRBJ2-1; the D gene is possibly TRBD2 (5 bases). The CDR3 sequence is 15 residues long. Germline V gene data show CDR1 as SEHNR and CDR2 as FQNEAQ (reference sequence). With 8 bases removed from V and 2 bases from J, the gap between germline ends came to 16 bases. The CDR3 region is CASSFEGGAYNEQFF. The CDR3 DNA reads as TGTGCCAGCTCATTCGAGGGCGGAGCCTACAATGAGCAGTTCTTC.

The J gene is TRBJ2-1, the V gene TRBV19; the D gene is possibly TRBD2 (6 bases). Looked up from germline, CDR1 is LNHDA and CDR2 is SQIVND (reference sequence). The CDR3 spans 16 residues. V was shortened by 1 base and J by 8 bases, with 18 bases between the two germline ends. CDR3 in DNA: TGTGCCAGTAGTATAGGGACTAACCCGAGTATCGATGAGCAGTTCTTC. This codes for CASSIGTNPSIDEQFF.